The rows below give T cell receptor beta chains drawn from one sample of a study of graft-versus-host responses after intestinal transplantation. TCRdb keeps only in-frame clones here, not all; method: immunoSEQ multiplex PCR. The sample holds fewer than 45,000 clones; around 94% are singletons and the top ten take roughly 0.71%. The specimen was PBMCs, collected 16 days after intestinal transplant. The origin of the receptors is a human patient who received an intestinal transplant, so some T cells may come from the graft donor. Each CDR3 is given with its conserved first and last residue. The D gene is left open where the match is weak.

d_call j_call v_call cdr3_aa
TRBD1 TRBJ1-5 TRBV7-8 CASSFPGQGSEQPQHF
- TRBJ2-5 TRBV9 CASSAGNQGRETQYF
- TRBJ1-6 TRBV19 CASSIEGYSPLHF
TRBD2 TRBJ2-3 TRBV30 CAWTLGGSGTDTQYF
TRBD1 TRBJ2-2 TRBV29-1 CSANNRGRDTGELFF
TRBD1 TRBJ1-2 TRBV28 CASSLQGAGYGYTF
TRBD1 TRBJ1-3 TRBV7-2 CASSLARGRAGNTIYF
- TRBJ2-4 TRBV28 CASSLSQALSLAKNIQYF
- TRBJ2-7 TRBV11-2 CASSPGRPYEQYF
TRBD2 TRBJ2-1 TRBV4-1 CASSSLAFSYNEQFF
- TRBJ2-7 TRBV21-1 CASSKGEVCEQYF
TRBD1 TRBJ2-7 TRBV19 CASSIGRGNEQYF
- TRBJ2-7 TRBV28 CASSPVGGKHYEQYF
- TRBJ1-2 TRBV28 CASSSGVYGYTF